This T cell receptor (beta chain) was sequenced during a study of identical twins. Study-wide results and limits: Recombination models fit unrelated individuals' TCR alpha sharing but underestimated twins'. Possibly, invariant MAIT and iNKT cells partly confounded zero-insertion analyses. Insertions were fewer in abundant cord blood beta clonotypes, whereas memory repertoires showed none of this pattern.

Note on this clonotype: Its antigen is not known.

One entry per CDR3 protein, called by TCRdb with MiXCR from the 5' RACE reads. The data contain hundreds of thousands of distinct CDR3 sequences, approximately 6.1% of them singletons. The length of the CDR3 is 16 residues. The ends were cut back, 3 bases at V and 1 base at J, with 16 bases in the middle. Germline V gene sequence: CDR1 DFQATT, CDR2 SNEGSKA (reference sequence). Among all donors, each was a healthy Caucasian. The sample taken for sequencing was naive T cells sorted from blood. The chain combines TRBV20-1 with TRBJ1-5; no definite D call. This sequence originates from a man aged 18-30 years in good health. DNA for the CDR3: TGCAGTGCTAGGAAAACGGGCCAAGTAAGCAATCAGCCCCAGCATTTT. Protein: CSARKTGQVSNQPQHF.